Shown below are 16 T cell receptor beta chains from a single sample sequenced in a study of T cell responses to AZD1222 COVID-19 vaccine. The method was immunoSEQ multiplex PCR; TCRdb's version includes in-frame clones alone and lacks a portion of them. The repertoire consists of over 100,000 clones, with more than 80% occurring once and the leading ten covering about 3%. This sample comprised peripheral blood, obtained on day 0 of AZD1222 vaccination. These receptors all come from an adult in good health.

This chain uses TRBV29-1 with TRBJ2-7, with TRBD1 as a possible D gene (5 bases). The CDR3 is 13 amino acids. V lost 4 bases, J lost 3 bases, and 13 bases lay in between. Germline loops: CDR1 SQVTM, CDR2 ANQGSEA. The CDR3: CSVVGAGNYEQYF. The CDR3 DNA reads TGCAGCGTTGTTGGGGCAGGAAACTACGAGCAGTACTTC.

This clone was picked up a small number of times. The sample has other DNA sequences that encode this CDR3 too. The chain couples TRBV28 to TRBJ1-2; 10 nucleotides agree with TRBD1. The trim removed 6 bases at V and 5 bases at J, leaving 0 bases unmatched. The germline CDR1 and CDR2 sequences are MDHEN and SYDVKM. This CDR3 has 12 amino acids. Here the CDR3 DNA reads TGTGCCAGCAGGGACAGGGGGTATGGCTACACCTTC. It is translated as CASRDRGYGYTF.

The genes are TRBV12-5 and TRBJ2-5; 9 bases are a match to TRBD2. The length of the CDR3 is 15 residues. V shed 7 bases, J shed 7 bases, and the junction held 13 bases outside the gene matches. Germline V CDR1 and CDR2: LGHNT, FRNRAP. In DNA, the CDR3 is TGTGCTAGTGCCCCTGGACTAGCGATAGGGGGGACCCAGTACTTC. Encoded protein: CASAPGLAIGGTQYF.

This clone was detected once. The chain has TRBV13 and TRBJ2-3; 8 bases are a match to TRBD1. CDR1 PRHDT and CDR2 FYEKMQ come from the germline V gene (reference sequence). The junction had 7 bases not matched to a gene; V was cut back by 4 bases and J by 1 base. CDR3 length: 16 residues. CDR3 region: CASSYAGGLGTDTQYF. DNA for the CDR3: TGTGCCAGCAGCTATGCAGGGGGCCTTGGCACAGATACGCAGTATTTT.

This chain connects TRBV7-9 to TRBJ2-1; D might be TRBD1 or TRBD2, each matching 5 bases. Germline V CDR1 and CDR2: SEHNR, FQNEAQ (reference sequence). The CDR3 totals 14 residues. With 7 bases removed from V and 1 base from J, the gap between germline ends came to 11 bases. The CDR3 nucleotides are TGTGCCAGCACCTCTGGGGGTTCCTACAATGAGCAGTTCTTC. Translating gives CASTSGGSYNEQFF.

The chain combines TRBV5-6 with TRBJ1-5; D possibly corresponds to TRBD1 (5 bases). There are 14 residues in the CDR3. The V gene's germline CDR1 is SGHDT and CDR2 YYEEEE. V lost 0 bases, J lost 7 bases, and 11 bases lay in between. Written as DNA, the CDR3 is TGTGCCAGCAGCTTGGGGCAGGGCGGCCAGCCCCAGCATTTT. It codes for CASSLGQGGQPQHF.

The V and J genes are TRBV18 and TRBJ1-6, with D possibly being TRBD1 (6 bases). CDR3 length equals 14 residues. V was shortened by 5 bases and J by 8 bases, with 13 bases between the two germline ends. The V gene's germline CDR1 is KGHSH and CDR2 LQKENI. CDR3 sequence (DNA): TGTGCCAGCTCATCCGGGACAAGGGATTCACCCCTCCACTTT. It encodes CASSSGTRDSPLHF. Drawing the rest from reference TRBV18 and TRBJ1-6, the complete variable domain is NAGVMQNPRHLVRRRGQEARLRCSPMKGHSHVYWYRQLPEEGLKFMVYLQKENIIDESGMPKERFSAEFPKEGPSILRIQQVVRGDSAAYFCASSSGTRDSPLHFGNGTRLTVT.

This chain links TRBV14 with TRBJ1-2; 10 bases align to TRBD1. The junction had 12 bases not matched to a gene; V was cut back by 4 bases and J by 4 bases. CDR3 length equals 17 residues. CDR1 SGHDN and CDR2 FVKESK come from the germline V gene. This CDR3 reads CASSPGRKGQGSYGYTF. Here the CDR3 DNA reads TGTGCCAGCAGCCCAGGGAGGAAGGGACAGGGGAGCTATGGCTACACCTTC. The full variable domain, with the rest looked up from reference TRBV14 and TRBJ1-2, is EAGVTQFPSHSVIEKGQTVTLRCDPISGHDNLYWYRRVMGKEIKFLLHFVKESKQDESGMPNNRFLAERTGGTYSTLKVQPAELEDSGVYFCASSPGRKGQGSYGYTFGSGTRLTVV.

The chain uses TRBV28 and TRBJ2-2, with 9 nucleotides matching TRBD2. CDR1 is MDHEN and CDR2 is SYDVKM in the germline V gene. With V trimmed by 9 bases and J by 8 bases, 10 bases remained unmatched. The CDR3 length is 14 residues. The CDR3 sequence is CASQFGGRVGELFF. CDR3 coding DNA: TGTGCCAGTCAGTTTGGCGGGAGGGTAGGGGAGCTGTTTTTT.

The chain couples TRBV24-1 to TRBJ1-5; the D gene is possibly TRBD1 (5 bases). The CDR3 is made up of 15 amino acids. The germline gives CDR1 KGHDR, CDR2 SFDVKD. The germline V and J ends were trimmed by 3 bases and 5 bases, with 13 bases remaining between them. The CDR3 loop is CATSDGDRGDQPQHF. Here the CDR3 DNA reads TGTGCCACCAGTGATGGGGACCGGGGGGATCAGCCCCAGCATTTT.

The rearrangement links TRBV6-5 to TRBJ2-5; 8 bases are shared with TRBD2. Germline loops: CDR1 MNHEY, CDR2 SVGAGI. This CDR3 contains 14 residues. With V trimmed by 7 bases and J by 3 bases, 7 bases remained unmatched. This CDR3 is CASIRGGIKETQYF. The CDR3 nucleotides are TGTGCCAGCATCCGCGGGGGGATTAAAGAGACCCAGTACTTC.

The chain has TRBV19 and TRBJ2-7; D may be TRBD2 (5 bases). CDR3 length equals 16 residues. Germline CDR1 LNHDA, CDR2 SQIVND (reference sequence). The V gene lost 3 bases and the J gene lost 0 bases, with 15 bases spanning the gap. DNA of the CDR3: TGTGCCAGTAGTATTGGGGTTCGGGATATCTCCTACGAGCAGTACTTC. As protein: CASSIGVRDISYEQYF.

The V gene is TRBV5-8, the J gene TRBJ1-2; the D gene is possibly TRBD1 (5 bases). V shed 5 bases and J shed 3 bases, with 11 bases lying between them. This CDR3 region has 13 residues. CDR1 and CDR2 (germline): SGHTS, YDEGEE. CDR3 in amino acids: CASRGPSHYGYTF. The CDR3 nucleotides are TGTGCCAGCAGGGGGCCGAGTCACTATGGCTACACCTTC.

The rearrangement uses TRBV30 and TRBJ1-5; D gene ambiguous. Germline CDR1 GTSNPN, CDR2 SVGIG (reference sequence). The V and J ends lost 1 base and 5 bases respectively, with 9 bases between them. The CDR3 sequence is 13 residues long. The CDR3 bases are TGTGCCTGGAGTGAAAGAGGCCATCAGCCCCAGCATTTT. Translated: CAWSERGHQPQHF.

The genes are TRBV3-1 (or the pseudogene TRBV3-2) and TRBJ2-3; the match to TRBD2 covers 12 bases. Trimming cost V 4 bases and J 4 bases; bases outside gene matches: 6. The germline V gene has CDR1 LGHDT and CDR2 YNNKEL (reference sequence). The CDR3 consists of 16 residues. CDR3 sequence: CASSPRLAGDPDTQYF. Written as DNA, the CDR3 is TGTGCCAGCAGCCCTAGACTAGCGGGAGATCCAGATACGCAGTATTTT.

The chain couples TRBV9 to TRBJ1-1; 9 bases fit TRBD1. V was pared by 3 bases and J by 10 bases, with 7 bases of the junction left unmatched. Germline CDR1 reads SGDLS; CDR2 reads YYNGEE. The CDR3 has 13 residues. The CDR3 spells CASSAVGQGGAFF. The DNA of the CDR3 is TGTGCCAGCAGCGCAGTGGGACAGGGAGGAGCTTTCTTT.